This T cell receptor (beta chain) was sequenced during a study of shared clonotypes between healthy human individuals. A word on this clone: Its antigen is as yet unknown.

Study-level findings and limits: Expectations were that clonotype sharing among donors would be affected by sequencing depth.

This CDR3 contains 15 residues. In germline, CDR1 is MNHNS, CDR2 SASEGT. The V segment lost 2 bases and the J segment 1 base; nucleotides outside the gene matches: 5. Only in-frame clones appear in the TCRdb table, and some are missing; sequencing was by immunoSEQ multiplex PCR. The sample contains roughly 720,000 clones, around 91% of which appear only once. V and J are TRBV6-1 and TRBJ2-7; 7 bases map to TRBD2. Material: memory CD8+ T cells from PBMCs. The subset was: CD45RO+ cells pooled with CCR7-negative TemRA cells. This TCR came from a man aged 18-30 years in good health. Some clones in this sample may be carry-over from other donors' samples. CDR3 loop: CASSEFREVSYEQYF. Here the CDR3 DNA reads TGTGCCAGCAGTGAATTTCGGGAGGTTTCCTACGAGCAGTACTTC.